Presented here are 25 T cell receptor beta chains from one specimen sequenced in a study of cytomegalovirus exposure and HLA in healthy donors. The PCR made use of 60 Vbeta and 13 Jbeta primers. The data were produced by immunoSEQ multiplex PCR, yet TCRdb's version contains in-frame clones alone and is incomplete. Of fewer than 250,000 clones in the sample, roughly 80% were seen once. Specimen: PBMCs. Receptor source: a young man in good health and CMV-seronegative.

This clone was observed a single time. CDR3 nucleotides: TGTGCCAGCAGCGGGACAGGGCCCACCGGGGAGCTGTTTTTT. This codes for CASSGTGPTGELFF. The chain joins TRBV6-5 to TRBJ2-2; 9 bases agree with TRBD1. The J segment lost 4 bases and the V segment lost 6 bases, leaving 3 bases of the junction unmatched. Germline CDR1 and CDR2: MNHEY and SVGAGI. CDR3 size: 14 residues.

The chain carries TRBV13 and TRBJ2-1, with 12 bases identical to TRBD1. With V trimmed by 6 bases and J by 8 bases, 26 bases remained unmatched. The CDR3 covers 21 residues. In germline, CDR1 is PRHDT, CDR2 FYEKMQ (reference sequence). The CDR3 bases are TGTGCCAGCAGTCCCTCCCTGTCGGGACAGGGGGCAATGGGGCGAATTGATGAGCAGTTCTTC. Its translation is CASSPSLSGQGAMGRIDEQFF.

V and J are TRBV7-9 and TRBJ2-7; no clear D gene. The CDR3 has 13 amino acids. The germline V gene encodes CDR1 SEHNR and CDR2 FQNEAQ (reference sequence). V was clipped by 5 bases and J by 0 bases, with 8 bases between them. The CDR3 region has the DNA TGTGCCAGCAGCAAACTTAGCTCCTACGAGCAGTACTTC. Translated: CASSKLSSYEQYF. The entire variable domain, with the rest obtained from reference TRBV7-9 and TRBJ2-7, is as follows: DTGVSQNPRHKITKRGQNVTFRCDPISEHNRLYWYRQTLGQGPEFLTYFQNEAQLEKSRLLSDRFSAERPKGSFSTLEIQRTEQGDSAMYLCASSKLSSYEQYFGPGTRLTVT.

This clone was detected a few times. V is TRBV18 and J is TRBJ2-5, with 13 bases that match TRBD2. The CDR3 runs to 15 residues. The ends lost 8 bases at V and 1 base at J; junction bases unmatched: 4. The germline V gene encodes CDR1 KGHSH and CDR2 LQKENI. The CDR3 sequence: CASRGTSGAQETQYF. DNA for the CDR3: TGTGCCAGCCGGGGGACTAGCGGGGCCCAAGAGACCCAGTACTTC. Variable domain in full (rest from reference TRBV18 and TRBJ2-5): NAGVMQNPRHLVRRRGQEARLRCSPMKGHSHVYWYRQLPEEGLKFMVYLQKENIIDESGMPKERFSAEFPKEGPSILRIQQVVRGDSAAYFCASRGTSGAQETQYFGPGTRLLVL.

The V gene is TRBV29-1, the J gene TRBJ2-1, with a tentative D call TRBD1 (5 bases). Trimming took off 7 bases at V and 7 bases at J, with 17 bases between the two ends. This CDR3 has 13 amino acids. Per germline, CDR1 SQVTM and CDR2 ANQGSEA. The CDR3 here is CSAPSRVVNEQFF. CDR3 coding DNA: TGCAGCGCTCCGTCCAGGGTCGTGAATGAGCAGTTCTTC.

This rearrangement joins TRBV10-3 to TRBJ2-3, with TRBD1 matching 12 bases. The V segment lost 6 bases and the J segment 4 bases; nucleotides outside the gene matches: 5. Germline V gene lookup returns CDR1 ENHRY and CDR2 SYGVKD. This CDR3 has 15 amino acids. The DNA for the CDR3 is TGTGCCATCAGGGGACAGGGGGCTTCGGCAGATACGCAGTATTTT. Protein sequence: CAIRGQGASADTQYF.

The CDR3 spells CASSLAGGKPYGYTF. Here the CDR3 DNA reads TGTGCCAGCAGCTTGGCCGGCGGTAAGCCCTATGGCTACACCTTC. The V call is TRBV5-4, the J call TRBJ1-2, with D unresolved. V lost 0 bases and J 4 bases, leaving 13 bases between the germline ends. Germline CDR1 reads SGHNT; CDR2 reads YYREEE (reference sequence). The CDR3 is 15 residues long.

V and J are TRBV4-1 and TRBJ2-3, with 7 bases matching TRBD1. The germline V gene encodes CDR1 MGHRA and CDR2 YSYEKL. The CDR3 spans 16 residues. V was clipped by 0 bases and J by 2 bases; unmatched bases: 5. CDR3 sequence reads: CASSQERTGVTDTQYF. The CDR3 nucleotides read TGCGCCAGCAGCCAAGAAAGGACAGGCGTCACAGATACGCAGTATTTT.

V usage is TRBV27 and J usage is TRBJ2-7, with TRBD2 matching over 11 bases. The CDR3 runs to 15 residues. V shed 4 bases, J shed 5 bases, and the junction held 7 bases outside the gene matches. Germline values: CDR1 MNHEY, CDR2 SMNVEV (reference sequence). For the CDR3, the DNA is TGTGCCAGCAGTTACATAGCGGGGGGGCCCCACGAGCAGTACTTC. This sequence encodes CASSYIAGGPHEQYF.

The chain joins TRBV15 to TRBJ1-3; D is ambiguous. The germline CDR1 and CDR2 sequences are LNHNV and YYDKDF (reference sequence). The ends were cut back, 0 bases at V and 8 bases at J, with 5 bases in the middle. CDR3 length: 12 amino acids. The CDR3 is CATSRESDTIYF. CDR3 bases: TGTGCCACCAGCAGAGAGAGTGACACCATATATTTT.

J is TRBJ1-1 and V is TRBV19; no firm D call. This CDR3 contains 14 residues. CDR1 is LNHDA, CDR2 SQIVND, per germline (reference sequence). V shed 6 bases and J shed 0 bases, with 11 bases lying between them. DNA for the CDR3: TGTGCCAGTAGGCCGGGGTCAGTGAACACTGAAGCTTTCTTT. This translates into CASRPGSVNTEAFF.

The chain combines TRBV18 with TRBJ1-2, with D uncertain. CDR3 size: 15 residues. Trimming took 2 bases from V and 10 from J, leaving 20 bases between them. The germline V gene has CDR1 KGHSH and CDR2 LQKENI. CDR3: CASSPSFDTVLTYTF. CDR3 in DNA: TGTGCCAGCTCACCATCCTTCGACACGGTTCTGACCTACACCTTC.

The chain uses TRBV25-1 and TRBJ2-6; TRBD1 matches at 10 bases. Germline trimming cut 6 bases from V and 1 base from J; bases unmatched to any gene: 6. Germline V lookup: CDR1 MGHDK, CDR2 SYGVNS. This CDR3 has 17 residues. CDR3 sequence reads: CASRGRTGGSGANVLTF. CDR3 DNA: TGTGCCAGCAGGGGAAGGACAGGGGGATCTGGGGCCAACGTCCTGACTTTC.

The chain joins TRBV7-6 to TRBJ1-1; 7 nucleotides match TRBD1. Germline V CDR1 and CDR2: SGHVS, FNYEAQ. Trimming at V came to 0 bases and at J to 1 base, leaving 5 bases not matched to a gene. This CDR3 spans 16 amino acids. The CDR3 DNA is TGTGCCAGCAGCTTAGCCCGGGGACAGACGAACACTGAAGCTTTCTTT. Encoded protein: CASSLARGQTNTEAFF. The full variable domain, in which reference TRBV7-6 and TRBJ1-1 provide the parts outside the CDR3, is GAGVSQSPRYKVTKRGQDVALRCDPISGHVSLYWYRQALGQGPEFLTYFNYEAQQDKSGLPNDRFSAERPEGSISTLTIQRTEQRDSAMYRCASSLARGQTNTEAFFGQGTRLTVV.

The CDR3 spells CASSLIGEASEAFF. CDR3 in DNA: TGTGCCAGCAGCTTGATTGGAGAAGCGTCTGAAGCTTTCTTT. The rearrangement uses TRBV5-4 and TRBJ1-1; D uncertain. Germline CDR1 and CDR2: SGHNT and YYREEE (reference sequence). The CDR3 totals 14 residues. Trimming took 1 base from V and 6 from J, leaving 13 bases between them.

This clone was recorded once. The chain uses TRBV6-5 and TRBJ1-1, with 8 bases fitting TRBD1. V trimming: 6 bases; J trimming: 1 base; junction bases outside the gene matches: 4. The CDR3 totals 14 residues. Germline assignment: CDR1 MNHEY and CDR2 SVGAGI. CDR3 sequence (DNA): TGTGCCAGCAGCCGGACAGGGTCGAACACTGAAGCTTTCTTT. It encodes CASSRTGSNTEAFF.

V is TRBV10-3 and J is TRBJ2-3; 7 bases are a match to TRBD2. J was trimmed by 4 bases and V by 4 bases; bases with no gene match: 2. Germline V lookup: CDR1 ENHRY, CDR2 SYGVKD. This CDR3 region has 13 residues. The CDR3 region has the DNA TGTGCCATCAGTGGGGACTATTCAGATACGCAGTATTTT. Protein product: CAISGDYSDTQYF.

The chain combines TRBV5-1 with TRBJ2-7, with 8 positions matching TRBD1. This CDR3 contains 15 residues. V gave up 2 bases and J gave up 2 bases; unmatched junction bases: 6. CDR1 and CDR2 from the germline V gene are SGHRS and YFSETQ. For the CDR3, the DNA is TGCGCCAGCAGCTTCCGGACAGGGCCGCCCTACGAGCAGTACTTC. It codes for CASSFRTGPPYEQYF.

The chain links TRBV6-6 to TRBJ1-2; the match to TRBD1 covers 10 bases. The trim removed 5 bases at V and 6 bases at J, leaving 9 bases unmatched. The CDR3 loop spans 15 amino acids. From germline, CDR1 is MNHNY and CDR2 SVGAGI (reference sequence). The CDR3 nucleotides are TGTGCCAGCAGTAACCGGGACAGGGGAGGCGATGGCTACACCTTC. As protein: CASSNRDRGGDGYTF.

This clone showed up just a few times. The CDR3 nucleotides read TGTGCCAGCAGGCGGCGACTAGCGGGGGGAATCGAGCAGTTCTTC. Its protein is CASRRRLAGGIEQFF. The chain couples TRBV2 to TRBJ2-1, with TRBD2 matching 13 bases. Germline-derived CDR1 and CDR2 are SNHLY and FYNNEI. The CDR3 has 15 residues. Trimming at V came to 6 bases and at J to 10 bases, leaving 9 bases not matched to a gene.

The chain is built from TRBV27 and TRBJ1-6; D unresolved. The CDR3 covers 13 residues. V dropped 2 bases and J dropped 9 bases, with 8 bases sitting between them. Germline V CDR1 and CDR2: MNHEY, SMNVEV (reference sequence). CDR3 sequence reads: CASSLGSSSPLHF. CDR3 sequence (DNA): TGTGCCAGCAGTTTAGGGAGCAGTTCACCCCTCCACTTT.

The chain carries TRBV4-3 and TRBJ1-5; D perhaps matches TRBD1 (6 bases). V gave up 4 bases and J gave up 5 bases, with 21 bases separating them. Germline assignment: CDR1 LGHNA and CDR2 YSLEER. The length of the CDR3 is 17 residues. The CDR3: CASSRTISTGRDQPQHF. CDR3 in DNA: TGCGCCAGCAGCCGAACGATTTCTACAGGGAGGGATCAGCCCCAGCATTTT.

The chain links TRBV2 to TRBJ2-2; D is uncertain. CDR3 length equals 14 residues. V lost 10 bases and J lost 4, with 16 bases in between. The germline gives CDR1 SNHLY, CDR2 FYNNEI. DNA of the CDR3: TGTGCCACTCTTTCCCAGGCCGGCACCGGGGAGCTGTTTTTT. It yields the protein CATLSQAGTGELFF.

The chain has TRBV6-1 and TRBJ1-1; D is unclear. This CDR3 contains 16 residues. Germline-derived CDR1 and CDR2 are MNHNS and SASEGT. V lost 2 bases and J 1 base, leaving 14 bases between the germline ends. The CDR3 protein is CASSEFSGSKNTEAFF. In nucleotides, the CDR3 is TGTGCCAGCAGTGAATTTTCGGGAAGCAAGAACACTGAAGCTTTCTTT.

The chain joins TRBV23-1 to TRBJ2-5; 12 positions agree with TRBD2. TRBV23-1 is an ORF; its function is uncertain. V trimming: 5 bases; J trimming: 2 bases; junction bases outside the gene matches: 6. This CDR3 is 16 amino acids long. This CDR3 reads CASSAPTSGRQETQYF. For the CDR3, the DNA is TGCGCCAGCAGTGCCCCTACTAGCGGGAGGCAAGAGACCCAGTACTTC.